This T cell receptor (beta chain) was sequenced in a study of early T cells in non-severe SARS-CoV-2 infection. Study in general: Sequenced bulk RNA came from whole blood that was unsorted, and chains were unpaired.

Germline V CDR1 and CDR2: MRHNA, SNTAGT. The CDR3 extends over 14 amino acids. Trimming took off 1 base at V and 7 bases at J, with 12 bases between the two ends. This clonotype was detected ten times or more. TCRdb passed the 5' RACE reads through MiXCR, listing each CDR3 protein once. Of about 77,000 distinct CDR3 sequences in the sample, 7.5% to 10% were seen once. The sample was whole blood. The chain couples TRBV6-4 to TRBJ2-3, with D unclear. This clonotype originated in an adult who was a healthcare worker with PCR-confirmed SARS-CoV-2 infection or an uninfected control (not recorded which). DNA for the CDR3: TGTGCCAGCAGTGACTGGGCCCTGAGCCATACGCAGTATTTT. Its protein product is CASSDWALSHTQYF.